These 12 T cell receptor beta chains came from one sample sequenced in a study of blood T cells in healthy people across ages (dated by TCRdb to the mid-2010s). Library preparation was by 5' RACE. Sequenced on an Illumina HiSeq 2500. A second PCR of roughly 7 to 11 cycles was performed with a sample-barcoded 5' primer and a J-beta primer mix. TCRdb's own reprocessing of the public reads used fastp at Q25 and MiXCR and kept productive beta chains. For every CDR3 protein sequence, its rows merge into one entry that carries the most common genes and DNA. The sample table shows about 1.7 million distinct CDR3 sequences, and 28% are seen once. 7.7% of the sample goes to the ten largest clones. The sample consisted of blood. The source is a woman under 40 in good health.

The sample holds a few counts of this clonotype. The rearrangement links TRBV7-6 to TRBJ2-1; D unresolved. Deletions cut 5 bases from V and 8 bases from J, with 13 bases between. The CDR3 is 13 residues long. The germline V gene encodes CDR1 SGHVS and CDR2 FNYEAQ. The CDR3 sequence is CASSAWMSDEQFF. CDR3 DNA: TGTGCCAGCAGCGCATGGATGTCCGATGAGCAGTTCTTC.

About this clonotype: One end of the junction fails to match germline, which may point to a read error. This chain links TRBV6-1 with TRBJ2-7; D may be TRBD2 (6 bases). Germline loops: CDR1 MNHNS, CDR2 SASEGT. The CDR3 contains 14 residues. CDR3 residues: CSSSKGGSLYEQYF. CDR3 coding DNA: TGTTCCAGTTCCAAAGGAGGGAGCCTCTACGAGCAGTACTTC.

J is TRBJ2-4 and V is TRBV6-6; tentatively, D is TRBD1 (6 bases). The DNA end is more similar to TRBJ2-7, so the J call may be wrong. Germline-derived CDR1 and CDR2 are MNHNY and SVGAGI (reference sequence). The CDR3 totals 16 residues. CDR3 residues: CASSNLQGAISYEQYF. The CDR3 DNA sequence: TGTGCCAGCAGTAATCTACAGGGTGCGATTTCCTACGAGCAGTACTTC.

The table lists this clonotype with many counts. The rearrangement joins TRBV6-2 or TRBV6-3 to TRBJ2-7; D is uncertain. The CDR3 loop spans 13 amino acids. Trimming removed 7 bases from V and 2 bases from J, with 12 bases in between. The germline gives CDR1 MNHEY, CDR2 SVGEGT. The CDR3 nucleotides are TGTGCCAGCACGCGGCAGCCTACCTACGAGCAGTACTTC. Amino acids: CASTRQPTYEQYF.

This clonotype has ten or more counts. The chain couples TRBV7-2 to TRBJ2-1, with 8 nucleotides matching TRBD2. The V gene end was trimmed by 5 bases and the J gene end by 7 bases; junction bases not matched to a gene: 10. The V gene's germline CDR1 is SGHTA and CDR2 FQGNSA. CDR3 length: 15 amino acids. CDR3 DNA: TGTGCCAGCAGCGGGGGACTAGGTACCCCTAATGAGCAGTTCTTC. Its translation: CASSGGLGTPNEQFF. The full variable domain, its missing parts supplied by reference TRBV7-2 and TRBJ2-1, is GAGVSQSPSNKVTEKGKDVELRCDPISGHTALYWYRQSLGQGLEFLIYFQGNSAPDKSGLPSDRFSAERTGGSVSTLTIQRTQQEDSAVYLCASSGGLGTPNEQFFGPGTRLTVL.

CDR3 protein: CASSFDWGEQYF. The CDR3 region has the DNA TGTGCCAGCAGTTTCGACTGGGGCGAGCAGTACTTC. The rearrangement links TRBV5-4 to TRBJ2-7; D unclear. The CDR3 is 12 amino acids. V lost 5 bases, J lost 6 bases, and 12 bases lay in between. Germline lookup yields CDR1 SGHNT and CDR2 YYREEE (reference sequence). Based on the CDR3 plus reference TRBV5-4 and TRBJ2-7, the full variable domain is ETGVTQSPTHLIKTRGQQVTLRCSSQSGHNTVSWYQQALGQGPQFIFQYYREEENGRGNFPPRFSGLQFPNYSSELNVNALELDDSALYLCASSFDWGEQYFGPGTRLTVT.

To note about this clonotype: Germline and junction disagree at one end, which may indicate a read error. The V call is TRBV3-1, the J call TRBJ2-1; D perhaps matches TRBD1 (5 bases). The CDR3 extends over 15 amino acids. The germline V gene has CDR1 LGHDT and CDR2 YNNKEL (reference sequence). The CDR3 region has the DNA TGTGCCAGCAGCCAAGTGGACAACGCCTACAATGAGCGGTTCTTC. Residues: CASSQVDNAYNERFF.

This clonotype occurred a few times. The chain uses TRBV29-1 and TRBJ1-4, with D perhaps TRBD1 (5 bases). Germline V gives CDR1 SQVTM, CDR2 ANQGSEA. Trimming cost V 2 bases and J 11 bases, with 18 bases left between them. There are 14 residues in the CDR3. The chain's CDR3 is CSVEPWEGIKKLFF. CDR3 DNA: TGCAGCGTTGAACCGTGGGAGGGGATAAAGAAACTGTTTTTT.

This clonotype was detected a few times. CDR3 region: CASIPGDGYEQYF. CDR3 nucleotides: TGTGCCAGCATTCCCGGAGACGGATACGAGCAGTACTTC. The chain combines TRBV6-6 with TRBJ2-7, with D hard to call. This CDR3 comprises 13 residues. Per germline, CDR1 MNHNY and CDR2 SVGAGI (reference sequence). The V and J ends lost 7 bases and 4 bases respectively, with 14 bases between them.

This clonotype was seen many times. The genes are TRBV12-3 or TRBV12-4 and TRBJ2-7; a possible D gene is TRBD2 (5 bases). V dropped 6 bases and J dropped 6 bases, with 21 bases sitting between them. The CDR3 runs 15 residues. CDR3 protein: CASSPTALLAAEQYF. CDR3 coding DNA: TGTGCCAGCAGCCCCACAGCTCTCCTAGCCGCCGAGCAGTACTTC.

This clonotype turned up a few times. CDR3 region: CASSRQNIYLSGNTIYF. In DNA form, the CDR3 reads TGTGCCAGCAGTCGACAGAACATCTACCTCTCTGGAAACACCATATATTTT. The chain combines TRBV12-3 or TRBV12-4 with TRBJ1-3; weak D call: TRBD1 (5 bases). V lost 5 bases and J 0 bases, leaving 17 bases between the germline ends. This CDR3 comprises 17 residues.

This chain connects TRBV4-3 to TRBJ2-3; the D is unclear. V lost 0 bases to trimming and J lost 2 bases, with 15 bases between them. This CDR3 is 17 amino acids long. CDR1 is LGHNA, CDR2 YSLEER, per germline. CDR3 DNA sequence: TGCGCCAGCAGCCAAGACCGTTTTAGAGGCTCCACAGATACGCAGTATTTT. As protein: CASSQDRFRGSTDTQYF.